This T cell receptor beta chain is drawn from a study of blood T cells in healthy people across ages. Overall study findings and caveats: Observed TCR beta diversity per million T cells went down as age went up. This fall followed a roughly linear course with age. The study found more naive CD4+ cells and higher diversity in long-lived than aged donors.

With respect to this clonotype: The antigen is undetermined.

Together with a sample-barcoded 5' primer, a J-beta primer mix was included in a second PCR lasting about 6 to 12 cycles. TCRdb re-derived calls from the 5' RACE reads in MiXCR, one entry per CDR3 protein. Of around 940,000 distinct CDR3 sequences listed, about 51% are singletons. Isolating PBMCs gave at least 6 million of these cells per sample. CDR3 length equals 20 residues. Trimming left V 1 base short and J 1 base short, with 26 bases between. Germline assignment: CDR1 MDHEN and CDR2 SYDVKM. Source material: blood. The TCR was taken from a woman aged 60-75 years in good health. The chain recombines TRBV28 with TRBJ2-7; D call uncertain. The CDR3 DNA reads TGTGCCAGCAGTTTATCGGTCATAGGTGTCGGGCTCTCCCCGTCCTACGAGCAGTACTTC. Amino acids: CASSLSVIGVGLSPSYEQYF.